The present TCR beta chain was sequenced within a study of regulatory T cells in long-lasting Graves disease. General study results and limits: Newly diagnosed disease favored TRBV20-1 and TRBJ2-1 over persistent disease. Accuracy may have been reduced by the small sample size.

V dropped 5 bases and J dropped 1 base, with 12 bases sitting between them. The V gene's germline CDR1 is LGHNA and CDR2 YSLEER. CDR3 size: 15 residues. As to time point: persistent/refractory GD, antithyroid drugs over 5 years with positive TRAb. Isolated PBMC RNA provided the starting material for the TCR library. The authors drew patients from an endocrinology department in Xi'an, China. A note on this clonotype: What it binds is not known.

For TCR beta, libraries came from iRepertoire HTBI primers and Arm-PCR of CDR3 regions. In the authors' workflow: Identified across the samples were 60 to 70 TRBV segments and about 14 TRBJ segments. TCRdb recomputed calls from the multiplex PCR reads with MiXCR, one row per CDR3 protein. The V and J calls and clone size are TCRdb's, not the authors'. The data show some 300,000 distinct CDR3 sequences, 20% to 25% seen once. The V gene is TRBV4-3, the J gene TRBJ1-5; weak D call: TRBD1 (5 bases). Here the sequenced sample was peripheral blood mononuclear cells (PBMCs), taken when the disease was refractory, from a patient treated with antithyroid drugs. The sequence came from a female donor with Graves disease. The CDR3 sequence: CASSYSRQSNQPQHF. The CDR3 bases are TGCGCCAGCAGCTATTCTCGACAGAGCAATCAGCCCCAGCATTTT.